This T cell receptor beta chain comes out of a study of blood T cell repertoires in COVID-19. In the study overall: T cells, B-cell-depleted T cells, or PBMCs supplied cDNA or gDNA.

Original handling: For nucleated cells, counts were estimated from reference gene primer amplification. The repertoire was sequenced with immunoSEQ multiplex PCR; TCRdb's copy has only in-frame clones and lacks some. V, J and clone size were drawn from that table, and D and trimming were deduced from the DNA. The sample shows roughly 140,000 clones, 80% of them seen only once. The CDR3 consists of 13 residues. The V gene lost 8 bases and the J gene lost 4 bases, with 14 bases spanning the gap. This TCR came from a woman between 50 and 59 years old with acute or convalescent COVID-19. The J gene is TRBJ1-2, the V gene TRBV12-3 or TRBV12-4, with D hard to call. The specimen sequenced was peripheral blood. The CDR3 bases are TGTGCCAGCCGTAAGGACTTTCTCTATGGCTACACCTTC. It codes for CASRKDFLYGYTF.